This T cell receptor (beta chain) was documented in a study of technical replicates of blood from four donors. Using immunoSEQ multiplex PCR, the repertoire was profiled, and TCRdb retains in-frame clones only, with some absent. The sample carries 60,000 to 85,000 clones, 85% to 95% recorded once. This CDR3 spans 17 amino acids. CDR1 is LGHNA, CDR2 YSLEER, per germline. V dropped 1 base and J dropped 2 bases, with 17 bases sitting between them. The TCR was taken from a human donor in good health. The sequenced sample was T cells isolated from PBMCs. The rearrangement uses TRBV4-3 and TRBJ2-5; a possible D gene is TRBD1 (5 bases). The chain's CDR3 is CASSQGTQGLLQETQYF. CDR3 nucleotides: TGCGCCAGCAGCCAAGGAACCCAGGGTTTATTGCAAGAGACCCAGTACTTC.